This T cell receptor beta chain was obtained from a study of cytomegalovirus exposure and HLA in healthy donors. Findings and caveats of the study: The study designated about 160 TCR beta chains cytomegalovirus-associated. What a later analysis reportedly showed was that an Asian-associated ancestry cluster had fewer N-insertions than the approximately 700-donor mean. A classifier reportedly called cytomegalovirus status with high sensitivity and specificity. Many donors carried some public TCRs, although rarity characterized most TCR sequences.

Germline V gene data show CDR1 as SEHNR and CDR2 as FQNEAQ (reference sequence). With 3 bases removed from V and 11 bases from J, the gap between germline ends came to 13 bases. This CDR3 has 12 amino acids. Of note for this clone: Its antigen is undetermined.

PCR was performed using 60 Vbeta and 13 Jbeta primers. Libraries were prepared by immunoSEQ multiplex PCR; TCRdb keeps only in-frame clonotypes and omits some of them. The table has about 40,000 clones, 40% to 60% seen once. This clonotype originated in a human donor in good health. The specimen was PBMCs. The chain combines TRBV7-9 with TRBJ1-1; unclear D gene. CDR3 region: CASSFPHPGAFF. As DNA, the CDR3 is TGTGCCAGCAGCTTCCCCCACCCGGGGGCTTTCTTT.